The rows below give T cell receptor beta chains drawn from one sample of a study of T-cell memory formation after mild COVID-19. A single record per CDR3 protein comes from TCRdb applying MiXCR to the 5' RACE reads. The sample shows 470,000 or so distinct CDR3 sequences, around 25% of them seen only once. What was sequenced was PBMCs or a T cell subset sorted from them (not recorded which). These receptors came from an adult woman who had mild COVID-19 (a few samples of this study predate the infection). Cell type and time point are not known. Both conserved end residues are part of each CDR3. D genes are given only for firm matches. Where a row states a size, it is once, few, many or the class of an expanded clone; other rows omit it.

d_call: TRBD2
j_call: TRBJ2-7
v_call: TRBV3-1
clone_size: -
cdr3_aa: CASSPGLARYEQYF
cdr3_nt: TGTGCCAGCAGCCCAGGACTAGCTAGGTACGAGCAGTACTTC

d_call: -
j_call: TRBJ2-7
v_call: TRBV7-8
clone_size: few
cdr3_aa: CASSKGLGTAYEQYF
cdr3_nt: TGTGCCAGCAGTAAAGGACTAGGGACAGCTTACGAGCAGTACTTC

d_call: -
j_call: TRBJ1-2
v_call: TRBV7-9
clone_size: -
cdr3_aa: CASSLVGVSYGYTF
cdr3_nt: TGTGCCAGCAGCCTCGTTGGGGTTAGCTATGGCTACACCTTC

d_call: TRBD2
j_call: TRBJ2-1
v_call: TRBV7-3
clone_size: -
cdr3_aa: CASSLRLADNSYNEQFF
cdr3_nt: TGTGCCAGCAGCTTAAGACTAGCGGACAACTCCTACAATGAGCAGTTCTTC

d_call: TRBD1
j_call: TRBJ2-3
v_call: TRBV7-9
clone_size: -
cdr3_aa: CASPEGALSYTDTQYF
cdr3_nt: TGTGCCAGCCCCGAGGGGGCTCTGTCCTACACAGATACGCAGTATTTT

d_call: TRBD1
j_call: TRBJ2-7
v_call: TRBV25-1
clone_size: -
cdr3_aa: CASSEVAPTGTSYEQYF
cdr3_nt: TGTGCCAGCAGTGAAGTTGCCCCGACAGGGACAAGCTACGAGCAGTACTTC

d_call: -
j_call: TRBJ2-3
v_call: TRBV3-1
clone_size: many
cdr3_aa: CASSQVDTQYF
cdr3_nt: TGTGCCAGCAGCCAAGTAGATACGCAGTATTTT

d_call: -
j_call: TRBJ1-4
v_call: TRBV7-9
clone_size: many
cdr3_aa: CASSIRQTTNEKLFF
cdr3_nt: TGTGCCAGCAGCATCCGACAGACAACTAATGAAAAACTGTTTTTT

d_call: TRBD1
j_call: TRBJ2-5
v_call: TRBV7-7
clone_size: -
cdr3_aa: CASSSPGGLETQYF
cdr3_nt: TGTGCCAGCAGCTCACCAGGGGGCTTGGAGACCCAGTACTTC

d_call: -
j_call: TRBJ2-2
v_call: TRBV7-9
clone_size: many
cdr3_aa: CAIPVWQAPTNTGELFF
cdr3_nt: TGTGCCATACCGGTGTGGCAGGCACCCACGAACACCGGGGAGCTGTTTTTT

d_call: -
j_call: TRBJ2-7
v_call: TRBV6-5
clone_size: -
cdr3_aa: CASSYSTFGYEQYF
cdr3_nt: TGTGCCAGCAGTTACTCGACGTTCGGATACGAGCAGTACTTC

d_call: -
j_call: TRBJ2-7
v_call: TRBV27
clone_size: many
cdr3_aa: CASSIDPNRAVNSEYF
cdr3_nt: TGTGCCAGCAGTATTGATCCCAACAGGGCGGTGAACTCGGAGTACTTC

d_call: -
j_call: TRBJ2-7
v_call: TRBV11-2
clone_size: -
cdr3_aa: CASSGTPGYEQYF
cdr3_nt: TGTGCCAGCTCCGGGACACCGGGCTACGAGCAGTACTTC

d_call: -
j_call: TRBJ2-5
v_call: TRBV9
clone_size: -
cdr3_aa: CASSVATEPDGETQYF
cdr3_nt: TGTGCCAGCAGCGTAGCTACTGAGCCGGACGGGGAGACCCAGTACTTC

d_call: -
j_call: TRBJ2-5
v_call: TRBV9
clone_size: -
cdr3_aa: CASSVANRERGLETQYF
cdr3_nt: TGTGCCAGCAGCGTAGCTAATAGGGAACGGGGTTTAGAGACCCAGTACTTC

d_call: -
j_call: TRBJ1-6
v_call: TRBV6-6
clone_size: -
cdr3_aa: CASTVGRVNSPLHF
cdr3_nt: TGTGCCAGCACCGTGGGGAGGGTCAATTCACCCCTCCACTTT

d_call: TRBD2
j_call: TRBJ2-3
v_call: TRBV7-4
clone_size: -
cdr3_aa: CASSLVRREDSTDTQYF
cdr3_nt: TGTGCCAGCAGCTTAGTTCGTCGGGAGGATAGCACAGATACGCAGTATTTT

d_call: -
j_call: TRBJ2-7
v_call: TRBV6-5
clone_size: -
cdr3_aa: CASSYSRYLEQYF
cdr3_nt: TGTGCCAGCAGTTACTCGAGGTATCTCGAGCAGTACTTC

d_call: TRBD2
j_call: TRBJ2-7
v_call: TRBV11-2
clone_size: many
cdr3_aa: CASSPTSGGRSSYEQYF
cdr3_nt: TGTGCCAGCAGCCCGACTAGCGGGGGAAGGAGCTCCTACGAGCAGTACTTC

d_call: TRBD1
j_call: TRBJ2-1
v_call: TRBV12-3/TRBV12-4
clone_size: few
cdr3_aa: CASSTTGGGGLRNEQFF
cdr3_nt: TGTGCCAGCAGTACAACAGGGGGAGGAGGCCTTAGGAATGAGCAGTTCTTC

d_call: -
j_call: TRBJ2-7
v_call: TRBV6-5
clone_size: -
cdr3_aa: CASSSWSHSSYEQYF
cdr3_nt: TGTGCCAGCAGTTCGTGGAGTCACAGCTCCTACGAGCAGTACTTC

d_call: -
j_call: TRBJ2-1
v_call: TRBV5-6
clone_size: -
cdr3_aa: CASSLNYDNEQFF
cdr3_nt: TGTGCCAGCAGCTTGAACTATGACAATGAGCAGTTCTTC

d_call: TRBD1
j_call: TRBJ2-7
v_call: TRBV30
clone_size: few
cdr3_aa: CAWKPGQGFYEQYF
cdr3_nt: TGTGCCTGGAAACCGGGACAGGGGTTCTACGAGCAGTACTTC

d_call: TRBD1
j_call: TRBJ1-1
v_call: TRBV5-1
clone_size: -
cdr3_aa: CASSLGFGTGLTEAFF
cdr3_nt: TGCGCCAGCAGCTTGGGGTTTGGGACAGGACTCACTGAAGCTTTCTTT

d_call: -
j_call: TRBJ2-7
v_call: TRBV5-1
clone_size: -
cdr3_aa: CASSRDGPYEQYF
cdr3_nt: TGCGCCAGCAGCCGGGACGGCCCCTACGAGCAGTACTTC

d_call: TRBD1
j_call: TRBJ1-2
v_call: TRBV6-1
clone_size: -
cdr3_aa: CASSGGTATNYGYTF
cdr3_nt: TGTGCCAGCAGTGGGGGGACAGCAACTAACTATGGCTACACCTTC

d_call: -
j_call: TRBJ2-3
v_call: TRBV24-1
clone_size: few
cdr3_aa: CAISPGAPSTDTQYF
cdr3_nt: TGTGCCATCTCCCCAGGGGCTCCTAGCACAGATACGCAGTATTTT

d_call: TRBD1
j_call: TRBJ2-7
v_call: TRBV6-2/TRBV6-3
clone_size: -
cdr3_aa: CASSYSPTGTESYEQYF
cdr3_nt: TGTGCCAGCAGTTACTCCCCCACCGGGACAGAATCCTACGAGCAGTACTTC

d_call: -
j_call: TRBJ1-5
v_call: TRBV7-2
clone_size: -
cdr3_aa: CASSEERDQPQHF
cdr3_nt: TGTGCCAGCAGCGAAGAGAGAGATCAGCCCCAGCATTTT

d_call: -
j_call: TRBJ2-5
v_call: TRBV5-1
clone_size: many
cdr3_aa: CASSLGAVSSTQYF
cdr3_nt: TGCGCCAGCAGCTTGGGGGCAGTTAGTTCTACCCAGTACTTC

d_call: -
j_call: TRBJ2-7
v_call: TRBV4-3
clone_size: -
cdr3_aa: CASSQDLKEYGSYEQYF
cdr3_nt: TGCGCCAGCAGCCAAGATCTCAAGGAGTACGGCTCCTACGAGCAGTACTTC

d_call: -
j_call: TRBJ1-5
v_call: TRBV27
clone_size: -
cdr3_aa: CASSLSGLDPVSNQPQHF
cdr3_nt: TGTGCCAGCAGTTTATCAGGACTGGACCCAGTAAGCAATCAGCCCCAGCATTTT

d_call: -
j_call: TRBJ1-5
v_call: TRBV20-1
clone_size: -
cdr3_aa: CSALQGYSNQPQHF
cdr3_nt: TGCAGTGCTTTACAGGGTTATAGCAATCAGCCCCAGCATTTT

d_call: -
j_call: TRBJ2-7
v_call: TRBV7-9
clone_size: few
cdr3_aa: CASSLFGGGAAYEQYF
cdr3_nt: TGTGCCAGCAGCTTATTCGGAGGAGGTGCCGCCTACGAGCAGTACTTC

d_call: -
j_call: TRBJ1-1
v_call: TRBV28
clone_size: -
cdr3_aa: CASPNRLTEAFF
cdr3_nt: TGTGCCAGCCCGAACAGGCTCACTGAAGCTTTCTTT

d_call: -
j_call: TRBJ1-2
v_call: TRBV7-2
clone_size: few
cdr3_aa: CASSLWRVEGYTF
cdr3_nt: TGTGCCAGCAGCTTATGGAGGGTGGAAGGCTACACCTTC

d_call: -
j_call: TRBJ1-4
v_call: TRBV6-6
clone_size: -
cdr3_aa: CASSYSEREVFF
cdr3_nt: TGTGCCAGCAGTTACTCGGAAAGGGAGGTGTTTTTT

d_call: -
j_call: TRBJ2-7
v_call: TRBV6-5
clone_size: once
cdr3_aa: CASSTPDSPGNYEQYF
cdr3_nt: TGTGCCAGCAGTACCCCGGACAGTCCGGGGAACTACGAGCAGTACTTC

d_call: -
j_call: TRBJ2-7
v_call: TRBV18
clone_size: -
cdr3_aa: CASSPSEGGSYEQYF
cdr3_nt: TGTGCCAGCTCACCATCGGAGGGGGGGTCCTACGAGCAGTACTTC

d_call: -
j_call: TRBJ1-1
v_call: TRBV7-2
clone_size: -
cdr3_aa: CASSPRRGAEMNTEAFF
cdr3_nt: TGTGCCAGCAGCCCACGGAGAGGTGCGGAAATGAACACTGAAGCTTTCTTT

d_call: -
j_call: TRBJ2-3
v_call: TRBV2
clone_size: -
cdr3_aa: CASRFETGGDTQYF
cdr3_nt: TGTGCCAGCAGGTTCGAGACAGGTGGAGATACGCAGTATTTT

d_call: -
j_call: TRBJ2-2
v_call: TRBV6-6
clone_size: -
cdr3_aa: CASSYSDRELFF
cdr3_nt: TGTGCCAGCAGTTACTCGGACAGGGAGCTGTTTTTT

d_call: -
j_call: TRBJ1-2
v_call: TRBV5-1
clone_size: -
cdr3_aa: CASSLDRVEMDGYTF
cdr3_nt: TGCGCCAGCAGCTTGGACAGGGTGGAAATGGATGGCTACACCTTC

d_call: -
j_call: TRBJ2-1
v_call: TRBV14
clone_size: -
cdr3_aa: CASSQDSKREEQFF
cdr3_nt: TGTGCCAGCAGCCAAGATTCCAAGCGAGAGGAGCAGTTCTTC

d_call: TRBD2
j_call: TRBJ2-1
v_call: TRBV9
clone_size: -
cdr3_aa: CASSTGLAGGLDNEQFF
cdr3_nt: TGTGCCAGCAGCACGGGACTAGCGGGGGGGTTAGATAATGAGCAGTTCTTC

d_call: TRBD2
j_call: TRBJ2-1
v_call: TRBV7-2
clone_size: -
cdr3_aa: CASSLLPSGHSYNEQFF
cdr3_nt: TGTGCCAGCAGCTTATTACCTAGCGGCCACTCCTACAATGAGCAGTTCTTC

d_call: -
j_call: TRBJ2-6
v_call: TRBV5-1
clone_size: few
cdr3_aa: CASSLAGVGSGANVLTF
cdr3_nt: TGCGCCAGCAGCTTGGCAGGGGTCGGCTCTGGGGCCAACGTCCTGACTTTC

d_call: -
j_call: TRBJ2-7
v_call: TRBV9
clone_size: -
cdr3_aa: CASSVEGTAQEQYF
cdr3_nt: TGTGCCAGCAGCGTAGAGGGAACAGCCCAAGAGCAGTACTTC

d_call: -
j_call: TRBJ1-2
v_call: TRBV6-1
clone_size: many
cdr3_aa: CASSEVASYGYTF
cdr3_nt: TGTGCCAGCAGTGAAGTCGCCAGCTATGGCTACACCTTC

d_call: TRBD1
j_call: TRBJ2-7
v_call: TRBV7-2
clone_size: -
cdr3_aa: CASSFGQGGSEQYF
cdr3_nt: TGTGCCAGCAGCTTCGGACAGGGAGGATCCGAGCAGTACTTC

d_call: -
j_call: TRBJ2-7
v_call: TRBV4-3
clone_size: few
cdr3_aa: CASSQFQGDGEQYF
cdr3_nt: TGCGCCAGCAGCCAATTCCAAGGGGATGGGGAGCAGTACTTC

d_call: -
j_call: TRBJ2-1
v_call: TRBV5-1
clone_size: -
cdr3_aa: CASSFRQGNNEQFF
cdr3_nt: TGCGCCAGCAGCTTTAGGCAGGGAAACAATGAGCAGTTCTTC

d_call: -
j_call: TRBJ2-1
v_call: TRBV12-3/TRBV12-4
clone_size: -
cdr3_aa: CASSFYGGIGAEQFF
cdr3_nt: TGTGCCAGCAGTTTTTACGGCGGGATAGGGGCTGAGCAGTTCTTC

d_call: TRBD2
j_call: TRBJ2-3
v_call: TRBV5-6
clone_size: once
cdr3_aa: CASRKPATSGRDTQYF
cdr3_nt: TGTGCCAGCAGAAAACCGGCGACTAGCGGGAGAGATACGCAGTATTTT

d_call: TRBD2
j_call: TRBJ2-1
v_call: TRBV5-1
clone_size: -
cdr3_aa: CASSLPRTSGYNEQFF
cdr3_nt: TGCGCCAGCAGCTTGCCCCGGACTAGCGGCTACAATGAGCAGTTCTTC

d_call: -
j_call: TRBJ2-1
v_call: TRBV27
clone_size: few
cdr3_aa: CASSSAGSGNNEQFF
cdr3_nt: TGTGCCAGCAGTTCGGCGGGTTCGGGGAACAATGAGCAGTTCTTC

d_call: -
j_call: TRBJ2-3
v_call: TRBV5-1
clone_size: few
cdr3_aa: CASSLERLRTDTQYF
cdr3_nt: TGCGCCAGCAGCTTGGAAAGGCTGCGCACAGATACGCAGTATTTT

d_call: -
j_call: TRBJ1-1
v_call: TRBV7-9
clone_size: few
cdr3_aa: CASSLVEVVGVSTEAFF
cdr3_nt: TGTGCCAGCAGCTTAGTTGAGGTGGTGGGGGTGAGCACTGAAGCTTTCTTT

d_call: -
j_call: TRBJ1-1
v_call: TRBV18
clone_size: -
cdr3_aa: CASSPPYLGQANTEAFF
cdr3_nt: TGTGCCAGCTCACCACCTTATTTAGGGCAGGCGAACACTGAAGCTTTCTTT